This TCR beta chain was captured by sequencing in a study of T cells in Graves' hyperthyroidism and ophthalmopathy. Amplification targeted TCR beta CDR3 regions from RNA transcripts. HTBI primers were employed in a first-round RT-PCR of the TCR CDR3. One entry per CDR3 protein, called by TCRdb with MiXCR from the multiplex PCR reads. This sample has approximately 400,000 distinct CDR3 sequences, with about a sixth found just once. Across 18 months, stable Graves' hyperthyroidism was marked by no progression to ophthalmopathy. A remark on this clonotype: Its antigen is still unknown. This may be a read error, as it is one base from a much larger clone.

The study, taken as a whole, reports: Ophthalmopathy, as predicted by the model, came a median about six months after the prediction.

Trimming at V came to 5 bases and at J to 6 bases, leaving 9 bases not matched to a gene. Germline CDR1 and CDR2: ENHRY and SYGVKD. CDR3 length equals 14 residues. The chain is built from TRBV10-3 and TRBJ1-2, with TRBD1 identical over 7 bases. Sequencing was carried out using blood. The TCR sequence derives from a woman aged 18-30 years with Graves' hyperthyroidism. This chain's CDR3 is CAISRPGQRNGYTF. In DNA form, the CDR3 reads TGTGCCATCAGTCGACCGGGACAGAGGAATGGCTACACCTTC.